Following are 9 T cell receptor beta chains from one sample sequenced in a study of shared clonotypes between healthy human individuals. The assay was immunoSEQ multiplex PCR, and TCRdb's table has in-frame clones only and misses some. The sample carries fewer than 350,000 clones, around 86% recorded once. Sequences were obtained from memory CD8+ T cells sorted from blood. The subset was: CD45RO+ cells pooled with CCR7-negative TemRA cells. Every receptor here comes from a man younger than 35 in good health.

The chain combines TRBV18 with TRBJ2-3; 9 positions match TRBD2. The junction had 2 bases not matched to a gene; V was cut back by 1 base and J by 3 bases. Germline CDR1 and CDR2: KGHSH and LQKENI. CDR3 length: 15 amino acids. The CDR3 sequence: CASSPLAGATDTQYF. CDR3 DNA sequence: TGTGCCAGCTCACCACTAGCGGGAGCAACAGATACGCAGTATTTT. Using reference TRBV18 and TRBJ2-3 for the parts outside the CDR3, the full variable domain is NAGVMQNPRHLVRRRGQEARLRCSPMKGHSHVYWYRQLPEEGLKFMVYLQKENIIDESGMPKERFSAEFPKEGPSILRIQQVVRGDSAAYFCASSPLAGATDTQYFGPGTRLTVL.

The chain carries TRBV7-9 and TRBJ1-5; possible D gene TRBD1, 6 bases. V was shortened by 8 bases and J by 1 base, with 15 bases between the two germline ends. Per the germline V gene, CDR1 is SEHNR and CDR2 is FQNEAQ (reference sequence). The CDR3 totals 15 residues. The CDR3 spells CASPGPGGSNQPQHF. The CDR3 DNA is TGTGCCAGCCCGGGTCCGGGGGGCAGCAATCAGCCCCAGCATTTT.

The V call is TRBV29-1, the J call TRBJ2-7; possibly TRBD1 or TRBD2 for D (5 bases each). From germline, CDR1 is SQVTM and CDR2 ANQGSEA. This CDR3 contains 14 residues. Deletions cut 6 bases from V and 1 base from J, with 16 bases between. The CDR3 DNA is TGCAGCGTAGAGGTCGGGGCAGCTTCCTACGAGCAGTACTTC. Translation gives CSVEVGAASYEQYF.

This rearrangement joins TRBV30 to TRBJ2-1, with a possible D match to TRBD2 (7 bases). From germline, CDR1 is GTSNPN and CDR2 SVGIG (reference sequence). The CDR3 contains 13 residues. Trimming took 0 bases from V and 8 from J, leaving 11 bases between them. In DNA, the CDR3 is TGTGCCTGGAGTGTAGGGGGGGCGTATGAGCAGTTCTTC. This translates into CAWSVGGAYEQFF. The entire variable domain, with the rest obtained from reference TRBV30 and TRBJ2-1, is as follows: SQTIHQWPATLVQPVGSPLSLECTVEGTSNPNLYWYRQAAGRGLQLLFYSVGIGQISSEVPQNLSASRPQDRQFILSSKKLLLSDSGFYLCAWSVGGAYEQFFGPGTRLTVL.

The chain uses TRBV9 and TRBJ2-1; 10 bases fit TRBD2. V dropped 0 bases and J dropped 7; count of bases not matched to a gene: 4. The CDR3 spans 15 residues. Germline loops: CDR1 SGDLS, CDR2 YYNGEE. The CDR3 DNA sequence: TGTGCCAGCAGCGTAGAAACTAGCGGGATGAATGAGCAGTTCTTC. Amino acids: CASSVETSGMNEQFF.

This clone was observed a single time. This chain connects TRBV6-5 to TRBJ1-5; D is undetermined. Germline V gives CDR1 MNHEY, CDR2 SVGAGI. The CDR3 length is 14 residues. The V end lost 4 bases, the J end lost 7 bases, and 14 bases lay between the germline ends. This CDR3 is CASSFGEGRQPQHF. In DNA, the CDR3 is TGTGCCAGCAGTTTTGGGGAAGGGCGCCAGCCCCAGCATTTT.

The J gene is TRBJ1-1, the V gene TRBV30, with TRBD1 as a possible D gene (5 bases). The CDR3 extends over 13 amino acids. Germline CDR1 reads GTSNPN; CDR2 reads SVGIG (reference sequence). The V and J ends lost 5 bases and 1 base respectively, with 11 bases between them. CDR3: CAWFRQWNTEAFF. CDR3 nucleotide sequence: TGTGCCTGGTTCCGACAGTGGAACACTGAAGCTTTCTTT.

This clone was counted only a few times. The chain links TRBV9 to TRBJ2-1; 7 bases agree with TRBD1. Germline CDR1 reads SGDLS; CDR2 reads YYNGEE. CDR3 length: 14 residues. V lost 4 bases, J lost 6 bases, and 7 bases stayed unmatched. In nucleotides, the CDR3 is TGTGCCAGCAGCAGACGGACAGGCCCCAATGAGCAGTTCTTC. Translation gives CASSRRTGPNEQFF.

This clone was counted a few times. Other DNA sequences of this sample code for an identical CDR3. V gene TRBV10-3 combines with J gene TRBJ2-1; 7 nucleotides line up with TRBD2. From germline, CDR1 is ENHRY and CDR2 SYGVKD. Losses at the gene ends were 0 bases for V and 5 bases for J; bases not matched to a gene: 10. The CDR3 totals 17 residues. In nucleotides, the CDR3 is TGTGCCATCAGTGAGTCGAGGGCGAGCGGGGATCACAATGAGCAGTTCTTC. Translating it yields CAISESRASGDHNEQFF.